The next 24 T cell receptor beta chains were all read from a single sample in a study of T-cell memory formation after mild COVID-19. TCRdb reprocessed the 5' RACE reads via MiXCR and lists one record per CDR3 protein. The sample contains about 400,000 distinct CDR3 sequences, about 25% of which appear only once. The material sequenced was PBMCs or a T cell subset sorted from them (not recorded which). These receptors originate from an adult woman who had mild COVID-19 (a few samples of this study predate the infection). Cell type and time point are not known.

This clonotype was picked up a small number of times. The chain carries TRBV15 and TRBJ2-7; the D gene is possibly TRBD2 (6 bases). Trimming took 5 bases from V and 4 from J, leaving 18 bases between them. This CDR3 is built from 15 residues. Germline-derived CDR1 and CDR2 are LNHNV and YYDKDF (reference sequence). The CDR3 nucleotides read TGTGCCACCAGCCACAGAGGGACGGGACTTTACGAGCAGTACTTC. Translation gives CATSHRGTGLYEQYF.

V and J are TRBV20-1 and TRBJ2-7; D gene ambiguous. Germline V gene sequence: CDR1 DFQATT, CDR2 SNEGSKA (reference sequence). The CDR3 extends over 13 amino acids. V shed 3 bases and J shed 3 bases, with 12 bases lying between them. CDR3 in amino acids: CSASYPPGYEQYF. DNA for the CDR3: TGCAGTGCTAGTTACCCGCCAGGCTACGAGCAGTACTTC.

This clonotype was found a few times. The rearrangement links TRBV7-6 to TRBJ2-7, with 7 bases that match TRBD2. V was pared by 1 base and J by 6 bases, with 9 bases of the junction left unmatched. CDR3 size: 15 residues. Germline V CDR1 and CDR2: SGHVS, FNYEAQ. DNA of the CDR3: TGTGCCAGCAGCTTAGGGGAGGCGGGAGTAACCGAGCAGTACTTC. Translation gives CASSLGEAGVTEQYF.

The CDR3 sequence is CASSGQTNTEAFF. The DNA for the CDR3 is TGTGCCAGCAGTGGACAAACGAACACTGAAGCTTTCTTT. This chain uses TRBV2 with TRBJ1-1; no reliable D call. The CDR3 covers 13 residues. CDR1 SNHLY and CDR2 FYNNEI come from the germline V gene. V dropped 4 bases and J dropped 1 base, with 7 bases sitting between them. The entire variable domain, with the rest obtained from reference TRBV2 and TRBJ1-1, is as follows: EPEVTQTPSHQVTQMGQEVILRCVPISNHLYFYWYRQILGQKVEFLVSFYNNEISEKSEIFDDQFSVERPDGSNFTLKIRSTKLEDSAMYFCASSGQTNTEAFFGQGTRLTVV.

This clonotype occurred once. The V gene is TRBV5-4, the J gene TRBJ2-5, with 7 positions matching TRBD1. The CDR3 is 12 amino acids. The ends lost 1 base at V and 8 bases at J; junction bases unmatched: 2. CDR1 SGHNT and CDR2 YYREEE come from the germline V gene (reference sequence). CDR3 coding DNA: TGTGCCAGCAGCTTGCAGGGGGAAACCCAGTACTTC. Translated, it gives CASSLQGETQYF.

CDR3 bases: TGTGCCAGCAGACCTAGCGGGGGATCTAACAATGAGCAGTTCTTC. Translated, it gives CASRPSGGSNNEQFF. This chain joins TRBV28 and TRBJ2-1; 10 positions match TRBD2. V shed 6 bases, J shed 5 bases, and the junction held 7 bases outside the gene matches. This CDR3 contains 15 residues. Germline CDR1 reads MDHEN; CDR2 reads SYDVKM.

This sequence joins TRBV5-1 and TRBJ2-2; 7 bases line up with TRBD1. The CDR3 is 16 amino acids. The trim removed 5 bases at V and 4 bases at J, leaving 11 bases unmatched. Looked up from germline, CDR1 is SGHRS and CDR2 is YFSETQ. DNA of the CDR3: TGCGCCAGCAGACCAGCCTACAAGGGGGCCACCGGGGAGCTGTTTTTT. Protein product: CASRPAYKGATGELFF.

This clonotype was counted a few times. J is TRBJ2-5 and V is TRBV20-1; maybe TRBD2 (6 bases). This CDR3 spans 11 amino acids. V dropped 5 bases and J dropped 5 bases, with 9 bases sitting between them. Per germline, CDR1 DFQATT and CDR2 SNEGSKA (reference sequence). CDR3 residues: CSAVRGETQYF. The CDR3, as DNA: TGCAGTGCTGTCCGGGGGGAGACCCAGTACTTC.

The V gene is TRBV29-1, the J gene TRBJ2-7; D is unclear. The germline V gene encodes CDR1 SQVTM and CDR2 ANQGSEA. V gave up 4 bases and J gave up 2 bases, with 12 bases separating them. CDR3 length equals 13 residues. The CDR3, as DNA: TGCAGCGTTGTAGTGGGGTTTGCCTACGAGCAGTACTTC. This sequence encodes CSVVVGFAYEQYF.

This clonotype has at least ten counts. The chain couples TRBV6-4 to TRBJ2-4, with D hard to call. CDR1 MRHNA and CDR2 SNTAGT come from the germline V gene. The germline V and J ends were trimmed by 3 bases and 6 bases, with 12 bases remaining between them. This CDR3 is 14 amino acids long. In nucleotides, the CDR3 is TGTGCCAGCAGTGAAAACGGCCCGGGAAACATTCAGTACTTC. Protein product: CASSENGPGNIQYF.

The chain couples TRBV29-1 to TRBJ2-1, with TRBD2 identical over 9 bases. Looked up from germline, CDR1 is SQVTM and CDR2 is ANQGSEA. V was pared by 5 bases and J by 6 bases, with 5 bases of the junction left unmatched. The CDR3 is 13 residues long. The CDR3 region has the DNA TGCAGCGTTCCGACTAGCGGACCCAATGAGCAGTTCTTC. Encoded protein: CSVPTSGPNEQFF.

This clonotype was detected only a few times. The V call is TRBV29-1, the J call TRBJ2-7, with 7 bases fitting TRBD2. The V gene's germline CDR1 is SQVTM and CDR2 ANQGSEA. CDR3 size: 12 residues. V shed 3 bases, J shed 6 bases, and the junction held 5 bases outside the gene matches. The CDR3 DNA is TGCAGCGTTGAGAGGGGAGGGCTCGAGCAGTACTTC. Protein product: CSVERGGLEQYF.

This clonotype was picked up a small number of times. The CDR3 DNA follows: TGTGCCAGCAGTCATCTTACAGGGGCGAACACCGGGGAGCTGTTTTTT. Protein product: CASSHLTGANTGELFF. V and J are TRBV5-6 and TRBJ2-2, with TRBD1 identical over 7 bases. From germline, CDR1 is SGHDT and CDR2 YYEEEE. J lost 0 bases, V lost 5 bases, and 7 bases had no gene match. This CDR3 is built from 16 residues.

A few counts support this clonotype. The rearrangement joins TRBV7-6 to TRBJ1-3; TRBD1 aligns across 10 bases. Germline assignment: CDR1 SGHVS and CDR2 FNYEAQ. The CDR3 sequence is 17 residues long. The J segment lost 4 bases and the V segment lost 5 bases, leaving 11 bases of the junction unmatched. The CDR3 DNA reads TGTGCCAGCAGCCATCGACAGGGGGCGGATATCGGAAACACCATATATTTT. Amino acid sequence: CASSHRQGADIGNTIYF.

This rearrangement joins TRBV30 to TRBJ2-2; D might be TRBD2 (6 bases). The germline gives CDR1 GTSNPN, CDR2 SVGIG (reference sequence). CDR3 length: 19 residues. With 2 bases removed from V and 3 bases from J, the gap between germline ends came to 25 bases. CDR3 coding DNA: TGTGCCTGGAGTTATAGCGGTTGGGGAGAGAGGGGCTACACCGGGGAGCTGTTTTTT. Its translation: CAWSYSGWGERGYTGELFF.

The chain links TRBV12-3 or TRBV12-4 to TRBJ1-5, with a possible D match to TRBD1 (6 bases). Trimming left V 3 bases short and J 7 bases short, with 16 bases between. The CDR3 totals 15 residues. The CDR3 region has the DNA TGTGCCAGCAGTTTGTGGGGGGGCAGGGAACAGCCCCAGCATTTT. Translation gives CASSLWGGREQPQHF.

The chain carries TRBV2 and TRBJ1-1; 9 nucleotides align to TRBD1. CDR1 is SNHLY and CDR2 is FYNNEI in the germline V gene. CDR3 length equals 13 residues. Trimming cost V 10 bases and J 1 base; bases outside gene matches: 4. The DNA for the CDR3 is TGTGCCAATTCGGGACAGGGGAACACTGAAGCTTTCTTT. Amino acid sequence: CANSGQGNTEAFF.

This clonotype was recorded at least ten times. The gene calls are TRBV12-3 or TRBV12-4 and TRBJ2-1; 7 nucleotides align to TRBD2. The J segment lost 2 bases and the V segment lost 2 bases, leaving 3 bases of the junction unmatched. The CDR3 contains 15 residues. The CDR3 spells CASSLSGATYNEQFF. CDR3 sequence (DNA): TGTGCCAGCAGTTTAAGCGGGGCCACCTACAATGAGCAGTTCTTC.

This chain joins TRBV7-8 and TRBJ2-7; the match to TRBD2 covers 10 bases. The CDR3 runs 16 residues. J gave up 3 bases and V 7 bases, and 12 bases lay outside the gene matches. Germline loops: CDR1 SGHVS, CDR2 FQNEAQ. The CDR3 loop is CASTSGFSGGIYEQYF. CDR3 bases: TGTGCCAGCACCTCTGGGTTTAGCGGGGGGATCTACGAGCAGTACTTC. The full variable domain, its missing parts supplied by reference TRBV7-8 and TRBJ2-7, is GAGVSQSPRYKVAKRGQDVALRCDPISGHVSLFWYQQALGQGPEFLTYFQNEAQLDKSGLPSDRFFAERPEGSVSTLKIQRTQQEDSAVYLCASTSGFSGGIYEQYFGPGTRLTVT.

This clonotype was detected only a few times. The chain recombines TRBV29-1 with TRBJ2-5, with 8 positions matching TRBD1. CDR1 is SQVTM, CDR2 ANQGSEA, per germline. This CDR3 is 12 amino acids long. Trimming at V came to 8 bases and at J to 1 base, leaving 3 bases not matched to a gene. The CDR3, as DNA: TGCAGCACTGGACAGGGCCAAGAGACCCAGTACTTC. Residues: CSTGQGQETQYF.

This clonotype was counted between two and nine times. This chain joins TRBV19 and TRBJ2-5; D is unresolved. CDR1 is LNHDA and CDR2 is SQIVND in the germline V gene (reference sequence). The CDR3 is 16 amino acids. The V gene lost 3 bases and the J gene lost 0 bases, with 14 bases spanning the gap. The CDR3 sequence is CASSIGRLRYQETQYF. For the CDR3, the DNA is TGTGCCAGTAGTATTGGTCGACTTCGGTACCAAGAGACCCAGTACTTC.

This clonotype appeared once. This chain uses TRBV4-1 with TRBJ1-2; tentative D call: TRBD1 (6 bases). Germline-derived CDR1 and CDR2 are MGHRA and YSYEKL. V gave up 4 bases and J gave up 6 bases, with 27 bases separating them. CDR3 length: 18 residues. CDR3 nucleotides: TGCGCCAGCAGCCCGCCCCCCGAGTTCAGAGGGGGACTTGATGGCTACACCTTC. This codes for CASSPPPEFRGGLDGYTF.

The chain links TRBV7-9 to TRBJ1-1, with 9 bases lining up with TRBD1. The CDR3 covers 16 residues. V shed 5 bases, J shed 5 bases, and the junction held 12 bases outside the gene matches. Germline V gene sequence: CDR1 SEHNR, CDR2 FQNEAQ (reference sequence). CDR3 DNA sequence: TGTGCCAGCAGCCCCTGGACAGGGGCTACGGGTACTGAAGCTTTCTTT. Protein product: CASSPWTGATGTEAFF.

This clonotype showed up just a few times. This chain joins TRBV7-9 and TRBJ2-1, with 8 bases aligning to TRBD1. CDR1 is SEHNR and CDR2 is FQNEAQ in the germline V gene (reference sequence). The CDR3 has 15 amino acids. Germline trimming cut 4 bases from V and 1 base from J; bases unmatched to any gene: 3. CDR3: CASSSRTGSYNEQFF. CDR3 nucleotide sequence: TGTGCCAGCAGCTCTCGGACAGGGTCCTACAATGAGCAGTTCTTC.